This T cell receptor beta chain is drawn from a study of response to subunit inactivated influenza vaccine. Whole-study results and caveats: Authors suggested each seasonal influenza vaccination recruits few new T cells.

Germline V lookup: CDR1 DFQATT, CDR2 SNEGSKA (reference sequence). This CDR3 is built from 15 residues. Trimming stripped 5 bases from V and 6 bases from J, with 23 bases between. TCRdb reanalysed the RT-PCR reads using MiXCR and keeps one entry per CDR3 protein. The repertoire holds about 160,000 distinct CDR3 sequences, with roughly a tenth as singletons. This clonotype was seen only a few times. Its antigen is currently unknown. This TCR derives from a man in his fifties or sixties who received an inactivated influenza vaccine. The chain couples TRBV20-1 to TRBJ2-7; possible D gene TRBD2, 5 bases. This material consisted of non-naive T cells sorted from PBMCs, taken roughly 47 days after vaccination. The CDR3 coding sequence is TGCAGTGCTCGCCCCGGGGTTATCCCGTCGGGCGAGCAGTACTTC. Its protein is CSARPGVIPSGEQYF.